This TCR beta chain is drawn from a study of T-cell memory formation after mild COVID-19. The study, taken as a whole, reports: While clones contracting from day 15 to 85 were balanced between CD4 and CD8, later expanders leaned CD4+. CD4+ contracting clones lay mainly in CM and EM, CD8+ ones in EMRA.

This CDR3 has 12 amino acids. V dropped 6 bases and J dropped 6 bases, with 9 bases sitting between them. Germline CDR1 reads LNHNV; CDR2 reads YYDKDF (reference sequence). Concerning this clonotype itself: The target antigen is unknown.

A single record per CDR3 protein comes from TCRdb applying MiXCR to the 5' RACE reads. The sample has about 410,000 distinct CDR3 sequences; 20% to 30% are singletons. Sample: PBMCs or a T cell subset sorted from them (not recorded which). The rearrangement joins TRBV15 to TRBJ2-1; the D gene is possibly TRBD1 (6 bases). The receptor's source is an adult woman who had mild COVID-19 (a few samples of this study predate the infection). Cell type and time point are not known. CDR3 sequence reads: CATREGGNEQFF. The CDR3 DNA sequence: TGTGCCACCAGGGAAGGGGGCAATGAGCAGTTCTTC.